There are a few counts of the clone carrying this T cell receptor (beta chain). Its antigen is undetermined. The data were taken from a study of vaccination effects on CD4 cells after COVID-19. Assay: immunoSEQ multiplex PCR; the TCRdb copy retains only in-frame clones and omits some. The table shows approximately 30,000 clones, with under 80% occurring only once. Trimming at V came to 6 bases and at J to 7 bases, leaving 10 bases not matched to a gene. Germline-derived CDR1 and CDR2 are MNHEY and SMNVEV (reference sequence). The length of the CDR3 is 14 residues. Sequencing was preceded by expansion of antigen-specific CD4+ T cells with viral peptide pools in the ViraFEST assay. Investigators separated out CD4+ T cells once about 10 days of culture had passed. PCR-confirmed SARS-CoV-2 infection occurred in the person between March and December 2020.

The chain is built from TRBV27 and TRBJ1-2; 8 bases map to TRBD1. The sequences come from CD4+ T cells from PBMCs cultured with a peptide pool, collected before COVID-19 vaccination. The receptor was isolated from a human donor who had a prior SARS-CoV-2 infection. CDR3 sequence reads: CASSFTDRAGGYTF. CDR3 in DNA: TGTGCCAGCAGCTTTACGGACAGGGCAGGTGGCTACACCTTC.